This is a list of T cell receptor beta chains from one sample in a study of T cell clones after liver transplantation. Profiling relied on immunoSEQ multiplex PCR, and the TCRdb table lists in-frame clones only, not all of them. The sample contains 65,000 to 80,000 clones, 80% of which appear only once. Here the sequenced sample was CD4+ T cells from blood, taken before liver transplant. The source is a human donor who received a liver transplant. Both conserved end residues are part of each CDR3. A D gene is named only where the DNA matches it firmly. Size tells how often a clone was seen (once, few, many) or the class of an expanded clone, and some rows leave it out.

clone size,V gene,D gene,J gene,CDR3 protein,CDR3 DNA
NA,TRBV5-4,NA,TRBJ2-7,CASSRTEVPYEQYF,TGTGCCAGCAGCCGGACTGAGGTCCCCTACGAGCAGTACTTC
NA,TRBV15,TRBD1,TRBJ2-7,CATSNRQGYEQYF,TGTGCCACCAGCAATCGACAGGGCTACGAGCAGTACTTC
NA,TRBV7-2,NA,TRBJ1-4,CASSLVGSNEKLFF,TGTGCCAGCAGCTTGGTGGGGTCTAATGAAAAACTGTTTTTT
NA,TRBV28,TRBD2,TRBJ2-5,CASGRIGRESVQYF,TGTGCCAGCGGCAGAATCGGGCGGGAGAGTGTCCAGTACTTC
NA,TRBV2,TRBD1,TRBJ1-4,CASTGQAGTNEKLFF,TGTGCCAGCACGGGACAGGCGGGCACTAATGAAAAACTGTTTTTT
NA,TRBV6-7,NA,TRBJ2-7,CASHPLLVPYEQYF,TGTGCCAGCCACCCCCTACTAGTTCCCTACGAGCAGTACTTC
NA,TRBV5-1,NA,TRBJ1-2,CASSFEEGIHGYTF,TGCGCCAGCAGCTTCGAGGAGGGAATCCATGGCTACACCTTC
NA,TRBV29-1,TRBD2,TRBJ2-2,CSAAGTSGRVTGELFF,TGCAGCGCCGCCGGGACTAGCGGGAGGGTCACCGGGGAGCTGTTTTTT
NA,TRBV6-6,NA,TRBJ2-2,CASSYSGTYTGELFF,TGTGCCAGCAGTTACTCCGGGACGTACACCGGGGAGCTGTTTTTT
NA,TRBV10-3,TRBD2,TRBJ2-7,CAISESLAGPSSYEQYF,TGTGCCATCAGTGAGTCACTAGCGGGCCCGAGCTCCTACGAGCAGTACTTC
NA,TRBV10-3,TRBD1,TRBJ1-1,CAISGSGTGGAGNTEAFF,TGTGCCATCAGTGGAAGCGGAACAGGGGGCGCGGGGAACACTGAAGCTTTCTTT
NA,TRBV6-1,NA,TRBJ1-3,CASIPQSSGNTIYF,TGTGCCAGCATCCCCCAGAGCTCTGGAAACACCATATATTTT
NA,TRBV18,TRBD1,TRBJ1-1,CASSHPGTGNPEAFF,TGTGCCAGCTCACACCCCGGGACAGGGAATCCTGAAGCTTTCTTT
NA,TRBV6-5,NA,TRBJ1-2,CASSYRANYGYTF,TGTGCCAGCAGTTACAGAGCTAACTATGGCTACACCTTC
NA,TRBV9,TRBD2,TRBJ2-2,CASSSRLAGGQELFF,TGTGCCAGCAGCTCACGACTAGCGGGAGGCCAAGAGCTGTTTTTT
few,TRBV28,TRBD1,TRBJ2-7,CASTDRGTVREQYF,TGTGCCAGCACAGACAGGGGGACTGTCCGGGAGCAGTACTTC
NA,TRBV7-2,NA,TRBJ2-2,CASSFGWNTGELFF,TGTGCCAGCAGCTTCGGGTGGAACACCGGGGAGCTGTTTTTT
NA,TRBV7-2,NA,TRBJ2-1,CASSPRPDSIYNEQFF,TGTGCCAGCAGCCCGCGGCCGGACTCCATTTACAATGAGCAGTTCTTC
NA,TRBV18,NA,TRBJ1-5,CASSPVRGGQPQHF,TGTGCCAGCTCACCAGTCAGGGGTGGTCAGCCCCAGCATTTT
few,TRBV2,NA,TRBJ1-1,CASMMDRNTEAFF,TGTGCCAGCATGATGGACAGGAACACTGAAGCTTTCTTT
NA,TRBV5-1,NA,TRBJ2-5,CASSLNGLAYGETQYF,TGCGCCAGCAGCTTGAACGGCCTAGCGTATGGAGAGACCCAGTACTTC
few,TRBV7-6,NA,TRBJ1-1,CASSLAAAHGTEAFF,TGTGCCAGCAGCTTAGCGGCAGCGCACGGCACTGAAGCTTTCTTT
NA,TRBV21-1,NA,TRBJ2-2,CASSSLDRGNTGELFF,TGTGCCAGCAGCTCCCTTGACAGGGGTAACACCGGGGAGCTGTTTTTT
NA,TRBV5-4,TRBD2,TRBJ2-1,CASSYLAGLYNEQFF,TGTGCCAGCAGCTATTTAGCGGGACTCTACAATGAGCAGTTCTTC
few,TRBV5-1,TRBD1,TRBJ1-4,CASSLDTDRGPQKLFF,TGCGCCAGCAGCTTGGATACTGACAGGGGGCCGCAAAAACTGTTTTTT
few,TRBV28,NA,TRBJ1-2,CASSLGGGYGYTF,TGTGCCAGCAGTTTAGGCGGTGGCTATGGCTACACCTTC
few,TRBV5-1,NA,TRBJ1-1,CASSLDSVETEAFF,TGCGCCAGCAGCTTGGATTCCGTAGAGACTGAAGCTTTCTTT
NA,TRBV5-4,NA,TRBJ2-5,CASSSPKLRDGQQAQYF,TGTGCCAGCAGCTCGCCGAAGCTCCGGGACGGCCAGCAGGCCCAGTACTTC
once,TRBV7-2,NA,TRBJ2-7,CASSARGGTSSYEQYF,TGTGCCAGCAGCGCTCGTGGCGGGACAAGCTCCTACGAGCAGTACTTC
NA,TRBV5-1,NA,TRBJ1-1,CASSLAGHSLNTEAFF,TGCGCCAGCAGCTTGGCGGGGCACAGCCTGAACACTGAAGCTTTCTTT
few,TRBV11-3,TRBD2,TRBJ2-7,CASSRGRAHEQYF,TGTGCCAGCAGTCGCGGGAGGGCCCACGAGCAGTACTTC
many,TRBV10-2,TRBD2,TRBJ2-3,CAGTSGGTDTQYF,TGCGCCGGAACTAGCGGGGGCACAGATACGCAGTATTTT
NA,TRBV2,NA,TRBJ1-3,CASITGFVGNTIYF,TGTGCCAGCATCACGGGCTTCGTTGGAAACACCATATATTTT
NA,TRBV18,NA,TRBJ1-2,CASSPLDTGYGYTF,TGTGCCAGCTCACCACTGGATACGGGTTATGGCTACACCTTC
NA,TRBV7-9,TRBD1,TRBJ2-7,CASSLGQGIVHEQYF,TGTGCCAGCAGCTTGGGACAGGGAATCGTCCACGAGCAGTACTTC
NA,TRBV6-6,NA,TRBJ1-1,CASSYSSREKGEAFF,TGTGCCAGCAGTTACTCGTCCAGGGAGAAGGGTGAAGCTTTCTTT
NA,TRBV7-2,NA,TRBJ1-2,CASSPIAGPLTF,TGTGCCAGCAGCCCCATAGCAGGGCCCCTCACCTTC